This passage covers 32 T cell receptor beta chains from one sample sequenced in a study of siplizumab effects on memory and regulatory T cells. Method: immunoSEQ multiplex PCR; TCRdb's copy keeps in-frame clones and lacks some. The data hold 75,000 to 100,000 clones, with roughly 94% observed a single time. The specimen was non-Treg CD4+ T cells sorted from blood. The receptors come from a human donor in good health.

V and J are TRBV28 and TRBJ1-3, with 7 bases that match TRBD1. This CDR3 spans 15 amino acids. The ends lost 3 bases at V and 2 bases at J; junction bases unmatched: 4. Germline V CDR1 and CDR2: MDHEN, SYDVKM. CDR3 nucleotides: TGTGCCAGCAGTTTCCCTACAGGGGCTGGAAACACCATATATTTT. Amino acid sequence: CASSFPTGAGNTIYF.

The V call is TRBV11-1, the J call TRBJ2-5, with 8 bases that match TRBD2. The length of the CDR3 is 16 residues. Germline CDR1 reads SGHAT; CDR2 reads FQDESV (reference sequence). V lost 5 bases to trimming and J lost 3 bases; unmatched junction nucleotides: 11. The CDR3 DNA sequence: TGTGCCAGCAGCATCTCTCATCTAGCGGGCAAAGAGACCCAGTACTTC. Translating it yields CASSISHLAGKETQYF.

The CDR3 DNA reads TGTGCCACCAGCAGAAACAGGGGTACAGATACGCAGTATTTT. Amino acid sequence: CATSRNRGTDTQYF. This chain joins TRBV15 and TRBJ2-3, with 7 positions matching TRBD1. With 2 bases clipped from V and 3 bases from J, the junction kept 2 bases outside the gene matches. There are 14 residues in the CDR3. The germline V gene encodes CDR1 LNHNV and CDR2 YYDKDF (reference sequence).

V gene TRBV5-1 combines with J gene TRBJ2-2; possibly TRBD2 for D (5 bases). The CDR3 runs to 18 residues. Trimming took off 2 bases at V and 0 bases at J, with 17 bases between the two ends. Germline V gene lookup returns CDR1 SGHRS and CDR2 YFSETQ. CDR3 in DNA: TGCGCCAGCAGCTTATTCTCTAGCAGAAAAACGAACACCGGGGAGCTGTTTTTT. Its translation is CASSLFSSRKTNTGELFF.

V gene TRBV11-1 combines with J gene TRBJ2-1; weak D call: TRBD1 (5 bases). Germline V CDR1 and CDR2: SGHAT, FQDESV (reference sequence). CDR3 size: 14 residues. The V end lost 4 bases, the J end lost 9 bases, and 16 bases lay between the germline ends. CDR3 amino acids: CASSYRRGTGEQFF. CDR3 DNA: TGTGCCAGCAGCTACCGAAGGGGCACAGGTGAGCAGTTCTTC.

This clone was counted only a few times. The V call is TRBV6-5, the J call TRBJ1-2; D perhaps matches TRBD1 (5 bases). Germline CDR1 MNHEY, CDR2 SVGAGI. There are 14 residues in the CDR3. The CDR3 region has the DNA TGTGCGACAGCAAAGGGACGGACGAACTATGGCTACACCTTC. Amino acid sequence: CATAKGRTNYGYTF.

V is TRBV5-1 and J is TRBJ2-3, with TRBD2 matching over 10 bases. The CDR3 spans 19 residues. Germline CDR1 is SGHRS and CDR2 is YFSETQ. J gave up 1 base and V 3 bases, and 14 bases lay outside the gene matches. As DNA, the CDR3 is TGCGCCAGCAGCTCCTCAACCTTTCCTAGCGGGAGAGGCACAGATACGCAGTATTTT. Residues: CASSSSTFPSGRGTDTQYF.

The rearrangement links TRBV7-9 to TRBJ1-1; D is undetermined. The CDR3 spans 15 residues. In germline, CDR1 is SEHNR, CDR2 FQNEAQ (reference sequence). V was trimmed by 3 bases and J by 5 bases, leaving 16 bases between them. DNA for the CDR3: TGTGCCAGCAGCTTCTTGACCCGGAAAGGAACTGAAGCTTTCTTT. Amino acid sequence: CASSFLTRKGTEAFF.

The chain employs TRBV15 and TRBJ2-7; a weak D match, TRBD1 (6 bases). Germline values: CDR1 LNHNV, CDR2 YYDKDF (reference sequence). V was trimmed by 6 bases and J by 0 bases, leaving 9 bases between them. This CDR3 is built from 13 residues. The CDR3 DNA sequence: TGTGCCACCAGAAGGACAGACTCCTACGAGCAGTACTTC. It is translated as CATRRTDSYEQYF. The variable domain in full, with the rest retrieved from reference TRBV15 and TRBJ2-7, is DAMVIQNPRYQVTQFGKPVTLSCSQTLNHNVMYWYQQKSSQAPKLLFHYYDKDFNNEADTPDNFQSRRPNTSFCFLDIRSPGLGDTAMYLCATRRTDSYEQYFGPGTRLTVT.

This clone came up once. The chain combines TRBV7-9 with TRBJ2-5; D perhaps matches TRBD2 (6 bases). The CDR3 has 14 residues. V lost 3 bases and J lost 7, with 15 bases in between. Germline loops: CDR1 SEHNR, CDR2 FQNEAQ (reference sequence). CDR3 residues: CASSFGPGVGTQYF. As DNA, the CDR3 is TGTGCCAGCAGCTTCGGTCCGGGAGTTGGGACCCAGTACTTC. Complete variable domain (other parts from reference TRBV7-9 and TRBJ2-5): DTGVSQNPRHKITKRGQNVTFRCDPISEHNRLYWYRQTLGQGPEFLTYFQNEAQLEKSRLLSDRFSAERPKGSFSTLEIQRTEQGDSAMYLCASSFGPGVGTQYFGPGTRLLVL.

The J gene is TRBJ1-3, the V gene TRBV6-6, with D tentatively TRBD1 (5 bases). The CDR3 has 14 amino acids. Germline lookup yields CDR1 MNHNY and CDR2 SVGAGI (reference sequence). The ends were cut back, 7 bases at V and 2 bases at J, with 12 bases in the middle. CDR3 amino acids: CASTKGRTGNTIYF. Here the CDR3 DNA reads TGTGCCAGCACCAAGGGACGCACTGGAAACACCATATATTTT.

The rearrangement uses TRBV30 and TRBJ2-7; D remains ambiguous. Germline CDR1 reads GTSNPN; CDR2 reads SVGIG (reference sequence). The CDR3 is made up of 12 amino acids. V lost 7 bases and J 2 bases, leaving 12 bases between the germline ends. The CDR3 DNA reads as TGTGCCTTTATCGGTCAGACCTACGAGCAGTACTTC. Translating gives CAFIGQTYEQYF.

V usage is TRBV19 and J usage is TRBJ2-2; 7 nucleotides match TRBD1. Germline lookup yields CDR1 LNHDA and CDR2 SQIVND (reference sequence). The length of the CDR3 is 15 residues. The V and J ends lost 6 bases and 1 base, in that order; junction bases with no gene match: 5. The CDR3 spells CASRQGFLNTGELFF. Written as DNA, the CDR3 is TGTGCCAGTAGACAGGGGTTCTTGAACACCGGGGAGCTGTTTTTT.

J is TRBJ2-1 and V is TRBV2; tentatively, D is TRBD2 (5 bases). There are 14 residues in the CDR3. V lost 11 bases to trimming and J lost 5 bases, with 19 bases between them. Per the germline V gene, CDR1 is SNHLY and CDR2 is FYNNEI. CDR3 residues: CAGQRSGVNNEQFF. The CDR3 DNA is TGTGCCGGTCAAAGGAGCGGTGTAAACAATGAGCAGTTCTTC.

The sample holds one count of this clone. The rearrangement joins TRBV6-5 to TRBJ1-2; possible D gene TRBD1, 6 bases. Germline V CDR1 and CDR2: MNHEY, SVGAGI. V shed 0 bases and J shed 14 bases, with 13 bases lying between them. CDR3 length equals 12 residues. The CDR3 reads CASSYSRQGQTF. CDR3 coding DNA: TGTGCCAGCAGTTACTCGAGGCAGGGGCAAACCTTC.

The chain combines TRBV7-2 with TRBJ2-1; TRBD2 matches 11 bases. The CDR3 has 16 residues. J lost 6 bases, V lost 1 base, and 5 bases had no gene match. Per germline, CDR1 SGHTA and CDR2 FQGNSA. CDR3 in DNA: TGTGCCAGCAGCTTAGTTGGGACTAGCGGACGCAATGAGCAGTTCTTC. It translates to CASSLVGTSGRNEQFF.

This chain connects TRBV7-6 to TRBJ2-1; D not resolved. This CDR3 region has 14 residues. Trimming left V 5 bases short and J 9 bases short, with 17 bases between. CDR1 is SGHVS and CDR2 is FNYEAQ in the germline V gene. CDR3 protein: CASSRASSSGEQFF. The CDR3 nucleotides are TGTGCCAGCAGCCGTGCCAGTAGTTCCGGTGAGCAGTTCTTC.

The chain couples TRBV7-3 to TRBJ1-3; 7 bases map to TRBD1. J was trimmed by 3 bases and V by 3 bases; bases with no gene match: 2. This CDR3 has 14 residues. Germline V gene sequence: CDR1 SGHTA, CDR2 FQGTGA. In DNA form, the CDR3 reads TGTGCCAGCAGCTTTAGGGGGCTTGGAAACACCATATATTTT. This sequence encodes CASSFRGLGNTIYF.

V usage is TRBV5-1 and J usage is TRBJ2-1; D is ambiguous. Trimming took 5 bases from V and 4 from J, leaving 7 bases between them. The CDR3 contains 12 residues. The germline gives CDR1 SGHRS, CDR2 YFSETQ. This CDR3 is CASSSLYNEQFF. Written as DNA, the CDR3 is TGCGCCAGCAGTAGTTTATACAATGAGCAGTTCTTC.

The V gene is TRBV30, the J gene TRBJ1-1; D perhaps matches TRBD1 (5 bases). The CDR3 totals 13 residues. Between the trimmed V and J ends, which lost 2 bases and 1 base, there was a span of 8 bases. Germline CDR1 and CDR2: GTSNPN and SVGIG (reference sequence). The CDR3 DNA is TGTGCCTGGAGTCCGGGGGGGAACACTGAAGCTTTCTTT. Translated: CAWSPGGNTEAFF.

The chain joins TRBV11-2 to TRBJ1-5; D remains ambiguous. The CDR3 is 13 residues long. The germline V gene has CDR1 SGHAT and CDR2 FQNNGV. V lost 5 bases, J lost 4 bases, and 9 bases lay in between. CDR3 residues: CASSPWGNQPQHF. CDR3 bases: TGTGCCAGCAGCCCTTGGGGAAATCAGCCCCAGCATTTT.

This sequence joins TRBV14 and TRBJ2-2; D uncertain. V was trimmed by 4 bases and J by 4 bases, leaving 10 bases between them. Germline V gene data show CDR1 as SGHDN and CDR2 as FVKESK. This CDR3 contains 14 residues. For the CDR3, the DNA is TGTGCCAGCAGCCGCCGGGTGACCACCGGGGAGCTGTTTTTT. Amino acid sequence: CASSRRVTTGELFF.

The chain couples TRBV5-8 to TRBJ1-2; 9 bases fit TRBD1. CDR1 is SGHTS and CDR2 is YDEGEE in the germline V gene. The CDR3 contains 14 residues. The ends lost 1 base at V and 8 bases at J; junction bases unmatched: 6. CDR3 loop: CASSLTGGAWGYTF. The CDR3, as DNA: TGTGCCAGCAGCTTGACAGGGGGCGCTTGGGGCTACACCTTC.

The chain has TRBV5-1 and TRBJ2-7; 7 bases align to TRBD1. Germline V gives CDR1 SGHRS, CDR2 YFSETQ. With V trimmed by 5 bases and J by 4 bases, 3 bases remained unmatched. The CDR3 is 12 amino acids. The CDR3 loop reads CASSWDSYEQYF. The CDR3 DNA reads TGCGCCAGCAGTTGGGACAGTTACGAGCAGTACTTC. The entire variable domain, with the rest obtained from reference TRBV5-1 and TRBJ2-7, is as follows: KAGVTQTPRYLIKTRGQQVTLSCSPISGHRSVSWYQQTPGQGLQFLFEYFSETQRNKGNFPGRFSGRQFSNSRSEMNVSTLELGDSALYLCASSWDSYEQYFGPGTRLTVT.

The J gene is TRBJ2-2, the V gene TRBV28; possible D gene TRBD1, 6 bases. Trimming removed 8 bases from V and 3 bases from J, with 10 bases in between. CDR1 and CDR2 (germline): MDHEN, SYDVKM. The CDR3 has 13 amino acids. The chain's CDR3 is CASLGQYTGELFF. CDR3 nucleotide sequence: TGTGCCAGCTTAGGACAGTACACCGGGGAGCTGTTTTTT. The entire variable domain, with the rest obtained from reference TRBV28 and TRBJ2-2, is as follows: DVKVTQSSRYLVKRTGEKVFLECVQDMDHENMFWYRQDPGLGLRLIYFSYDVKMKEKGDIPEGYSVSREKKERFSLILESASTNQTSMYLCASLGQYTGELFFGEGSRLTVL.

This sequence joins TRBV11-2 and TRBJ2-1; possibly TRBD2 for D (5 bases). The CDR3 runs 14 residues. The V gene lost 1 base and the J gene lost 6 bases, with 10 bases spanning the gap. The germline V gene has CDR1 SGHAT and CDR2 FQNNGV. The CDR3 spells CASSLVSAGNEQFF. CDR3 nucleotides: TGTGCCAGCAGCTTAGTATCTGCGGGCAATGAGCAGTTCTTC.

This chain links TRBV27 with TRBJ1-4, with a possible D match to TRBD1 (6 bases). V gave up 3 bases and J gave up 8 bases, with 13 bases separating them. The length of the CDR3 is 14 residues. Per the germline V gene, CDR1 is MNHEY and CDR2 is SMNVEV (reference sequence). This CDR3 reads CASSFGGLGEKLFF. The CDR3 bases are TGTGCCAGCAGTTTCGGGGGGCTGGGGGAAAAACTGTTTTTT. Filled out from reference TRBV27 and TRBJ1-4, the complete variable domain reads EAQVTQNPRYLITVTGKKLTVTCSQNMNHEYMSWYRQDPGLGLRQIYYSMNVEVTDKGDVPEGYKVSRKEKRNFPLILESPSPNQTSLYFCASSFGGLGEKLFFGSGTQLSVL.

The chain combines TRBV7-8 with TRBJ2-1; 9 nucleotides agree with TRBD2. From germline, CDR1 is SGHVS and CDR2 FQNEAQ. The CDR3 runs 17 residues. With V trimmed by 11 bases and J by 1 base, 15 bases remained unmatched. The CDR3 is CAPQGISGRPSYNEQFF. Written as DNA, the CDR3 is TGTGCCCCCCAGGGGATTAGCGGGAGACCGTCCTACAATGAGCAGTTCTTC.

The rearrangement uses TRBV7-6 and TRBJ2-2; possible D gene TRBD1, 6 bases. CDR3 size: 14 residues. Looked up from germline, CDR1 is SGHVS and CDR2 is FNYEAQ. V lost 1 base to trimming and J lost 7 bases, with 10 bases between them. The CDR3 is CASSLVQGGGELFF. The DNA for the CDR3 is TGTGCCAGCAGCTTAGTACAGGGTGGCGGGGAGCTGTTTTTT.

The chain couples TRBV7-8 to TRBJ2-5, with TRBD1 matching 7 bases. The germline CDR1 and CDR2 sequences are SGHVS and FQNEAQ. The CDR3 consists of 15 residues. V was pared by 5 bases and J by 2 bases, with 8 bases of the junction left unmatched. The chain's CDR3 is CASSRNRDSQETQYF. CDR3 nucleotide sequence: TGTGCCAGCAGCCGCAACCGGGACAGTCAAGAGACCCAGTACTTC. Using reference TRBV7-8 and TRBJ2-5 for the parts outside the CDR3, the full variable domain is GAGVSQSPRYKVAKRGQDVALRCDPISGHVSLFWYQQALGQGPEFLTYFQNEAQLDKSGLPSDRFFAERPEGSVSTLKIQRTQQEDSAVYLCASSRNRDSQETQYFGPGTRLLVL.

V and J are TRBV2 and TRBJ2-7; D is ambiguous. V shed 6 bases and J shed 5 bases, with 14 bases lying between them. The CDR3 covers 13 residues. The V gene's germline CDR1 is SNHLY and CDR2 FYNNEI. For the CDR3, the DNA is TGTGCCAGCAGAGGGCACAAGCACAACGAGCAGTACTTC. This encodes CASRGHKHNEQYF.

The chain combines TRBV30 with TRBJ1-1; D possibly corresponds to TRBD1 (6 bases). Trimming stripped 0 bases from V and 10 bases from J, with 18 bases between. CDR3 length: 14 residues. From germline, CDR1 is GTSNPN and CDR2 SVGIG (reference sequence). CDR3 coding DNA: TGTGCCTGGAGTGTAGGGGGGTTACAGGGCTCAGCTTTCTTT. Its protein is CAWSVGGLQGSAFF.